This entry lists 29 T cell receptor beta chains sequenced from one sample in a study of identical twins. TCRdb analysed the 5' RACE reads with MiXCR anew, one entry per CDR3 protein. This sample yields about 240,000 distinct CDR3 sequences, of which 10% to 15% are seen a single time; roughly 3.7% belongs to the top ten. These data were also filed under a second study, of yellow fever vaccine responses in identical twins.

Sequencing was performed on memory (CD45RO+) T cells sorted from blood. These receptors originate from a woman aged 18-29 years in good health.

The sample holds many counts of this clonotype. CDR3 DNA sequence: TGTGCCACCAGCAGAGATGGCAGGGACAATCAGCCCCAGCATTTT. Its translation is CATSRDGRDNQPQHF. This chain joins TRBV15 and TRBJ1-5; maybe TRBD1 (5 bases). The CDR3 sequence is 15 residues long. Germline CDR1 reads LNHNV; CDR2 reads YYDKDF (reference sequence). Trimming shortened V by 0 bases and J by 3 bases, and 9 bases separated the two germline ends.

This clonotype was observed a handful of times. The V call is TRBV27, the J call TRBJ2-5; 14 bases are a match to TRBD2. There are 16 residues in the CDR3. Per the germline V gene, CDR1 is MNHEY and CDR2 is SMNVEV (reference sequence). The V and J ends lost 5 bases and 5 bases, in that order; junction bases with no gene match: 7. DNA of the CDR3: TGTGCCAGCAGTCCCGGGACTAGCGGGGGAGGCGAGACCCAGTACTTC. Translated: CASSPGTSGGGETQYF.

The chain employs TRBV10-3 and TRBJ2-7; TRBD2 aligns across 11 bases. This CDR3 contains 16 residues. Germline values: CDR1 ENHRY, CDR2 SYGVKD. J lost 1 base, V lost 3 bases, and 5 bases had no gene match. The CDR3 nucleotides read TGTGCCATCAGTGACCAAGGACTAGCGGGTTCCTACGAGCAGTACTTC. Translating it yields CAISDQGLAGSYEQYF.

This clonotype was seen ten or more times. The V call is TRBV5-1, the J call TRBJ2-7; 12 bases map to TRBD2. The CDR3 length is 14 residues. J lost 4 bases, V lost 3 bases, and 2 bases had no gene match. CDR1 SGHRS and CDR2 YFSETQ come from the germline V gene. The CDR3 bases are TGCGCCAGCAGCTCGACTAGCGGGAGTTACGAGCAGTACTTC. Translating gives CASSSTSGSYEQYF. The whole variable domain, filled in from reference TRBV5-1 and TRBJ2-7, reads KAGVTQTPRYLIKTRGQQVTLSCSPISGHRSVSWYQQTPGQGLQFLFEYFSETQRNKGNFPGRFSGRQFSNSRSEMNVSTLELGDSALYLCASSSTSGSYEQYFGPGTRLTVT.

This chain connects TRBV29-1 to TRBJ2-6; D not certain. From germline, CDR1 is SQVTM and CDR2 ANQGSEA. The CDR3 is 12 residues long. V lost 4 bases and J 4 bases, leaving 5 bases between the germline ends. CDR3 coding DNA: TGCAGCGTTGTAGCCGGGGCCAACGTCCTGACTTTC. This gives the protein CSVVAGANVLTF.

This clonotype was seen only a few times. The chain carries TRBV6-1 and TRBJ2-1; no clear D. CDR1 is MNHNS, CDR2 SASEGT, per germline. The CDR3 is 15 amino acids. V lost 6 bases, J lost 0 bases, and 12 bases lay in between. The CDR3 nucleotides are TGTGCCAGCAGAGCATACACTGACTCCTACAATGAGCAGTTCTTC. Its protein product is CASRAYTDSYNEQFF.

This clonotype was seen a few times. This rearrangement joins TRBV7-2 to TRBJ1-1; 8 positions match TRBD1. The CDR3 contains 18 residues. Germline assignment: CDR1 SGHTA and CDR2 FQGNSA. V shed 0 bases and J 2 bases; nucleotides not matched to a gene: 11. The CDR3 DNA sequence: TGTGCCAGCAGCTTAGCGCGAGGACAGGGAGTTTCTAACACTGAAGCTTTCTTT. As protein: CASSLARGQGVSNTEAFF.

The gene calls are TRBV18 and TRBJ2-7; TRBD2 is a possible D gene (5 bases). V lost 0 bases to trimming and J lost 2 bases, with 8 bases between them. The CDR3 sequence is 14 residues long. The germline V gene has CDR1 KGHSH and CDR2 LQKENI. The CDR3 sequence is CASSPPTGTYEQYF. CDR3 nucleotides: TGTGCCAGCTCACCACCAACGGGGACCTACGAGCAGTACTTC. The full variable domain, in which reference TRBV18 and TRBJ2-7 provide the parts outside the CDR3, is NAGVMQNPRHLVRRRGQEARLRCSPMKGHSHVYWYRQLPEEGLKFMVYLQKENIIDESGMPKERFSAEFPKEGPSILRIQQVVRGDSAAYFCASSPPTGTYEQYFGPGTRLTVT.

The V call is TRBV28, the J call TRBJ2-7; D possibly corresponds to TRBD2 (5 bases). CDR3 size: 15 residues. V was trimmed by 5 bases and J by 1 base, leaving 15 bases between them. CDR1 and CDR2 from the germline V gene are MDHEN and SYDVKM. The CDR3 loop reads CASSESGNLSYEQYF. Written as DNA, the CDR3 is TGTGCCAGCAGTGAGTCCGGGAACCTTTCCTACGAGCAGTACTTC.

The sample holds a few counts of this clonotype. The V call is TRBV30, the J call TRBJ1-1; no clear D gene. This CDR3 is 15 amino acids long. The V end was cut by 3 bases, the J end by 0 bases, with 14 bases between. The V gene's germline CDR1 is GTSNPN and CDR2 SVGIG (reference sequence). The CDR3 spells CAWRASTVMNTEAFF. The CDR3 region has the DNA TGTGCCTGGAGAGCCTCTACAGTCATGAACACTGAAGCTTTCTTT.

The chain carries TRBV30 and TRBJ1-1; 7 bases agree with TRBD1. V shed 2 bases, J shed 6 bases, and the junction held 0 bases outside the gene matches. Germline V gene data show CDR1 as GTSNPN and CDR2 as SVGIG (reference sequence). CDR3 length: 11 amino acids. The CDR3 nucleotides read TGTGCCTGGAGTCAGGGGGCTGAAGCTTTCTTT. As protein: CAWSQGAEAFF.

This clonotype was detected only a few times. The rearrangement links TRBV29-1 to TRBJ2-7, with 11 nucleotides matching TRBD1. V lost 5 bases and J lost 4; bases outside the gene matches: 4. The CDR3 sequence is 13 residues long. The germline V gene encodes CDR1 SQVTM and CDR2 ANQGSEA. The chain's CDR3 is CSVWGTGGYEQYF. In nucleotides, the CDR3 is TGCAGCGTTTGGGGGACAGGGGGTTACGAGCAGTACTTC.

V usage is TRBV3-1 and J usage is TRBJ2-7; D gene unclear. Germline assignment: CDR1 LGHDT and CDR2 YNNKEL (reference sequence). Deletions cut 0 bases from V and 6 bases from J, with 3 bases between. The CDR3 is made up of 11 amino acids. In nucleotides, the CDR3 is TGTGCCAGCAGCCAAGAACGCGAGCAGTACTTC. Translated, it gives CASSQEREQYF.

This clonotype showed up just a few times. The J gene is TRBJ1-1, the V gene TRBV7-3; D is unresolved. Germline CDR1 is SGHTA and CDR2 is FQGTGA. The CDR3 covers 14 residues. The V end was cut by 2 bases, the J end by 7 bases, with 14 bases between. CDR3 residues: CASSLGYESGEAFF. CDR3 nucleotide sequence: TGTGCCAGCAGCTTAGGGTATGAAAGCGGTGAAGCTTTCTTT.

This clonotype has ten or more counts. The rearrangement joins TRBV12-3 or TRBV12-4 to TRBJ1-5, with a tentative D call TRBD1 (5 bases). With 2 bases removed from V and 2 bases from J, the gap between germline ends came to 13 bases. The CDR3 spans 16 residues. CDR3 DNA sequence: TGTGCCAGCAGTTTAAGGCAGGGTGCGGGCAATCAGCCCCAGCATTTT. This gives the protein CASSLRQGAGNQPQHF.

This clonotype was detected only a few times. The V call is TRBV27, the J call TRBJ1-1; no clear D gene. Trimming left V 2 bases short and J 1 base short, with 8 bases between. Per germline, CDR1 MNHEY and CDR2 SMNVEV (reference sequence). This CDR3 has 14 residues. CDR3 loop: CASSLRSGNTEAFF. The CDR3 DNA reads TGTGCCAGCAGTTTACGATCAGGGAACACTGAAGCTTTCTTT.

This clonotype was detected ten times or more. V usage is TRBV6-4 and J usage is TRBJ1-1; D ambiguous. The ends were cut back, 6 bases at V and 5 bases at J, with 13 bases in the middle. Per germline, CDR1 MRHNA and CDR2 SNTAGT. CDR3 length equals 13 residues. The CDR3 coding sequence is TGTGCCAGCAGCGCCTCTGGGGAAACTGAAGCTTTCTTT. Translating it yields CASSASGETEAFF.

This clonotype appeared many times. The V call is TRBV7-9, the J call TRBJ2-7; D possibly corresponds to TRBD2 (6 bases). Trimming removed 0 bases at V and 5 bases at J, with 8 bases between. The CDR3 contains 13 residues. Germline loops: CDR1 SEHNR, CDR2 FQNEAQ (reference sequence). Written as DNA, the CDR3 is TGTGCCAGCAGCTTAGCCCGGGGGAACGAGCAGTACTTC. Residues: CASSLARGNEQYF.

This clonotype was counted a few times. The V and J genes are TRBV5-5 and TRBJ2-1, with 11 bases matching TRBD2. Germline V lookup: CDR1 SGHKS, CDR2 YYEKEE (reference sequence). V shed 6 bases, J shed 15 bases, and the junction held 11 bases outside the gene matches. The CDR3 is 13 residues long. DNA of the CDR3: TGTGCCAGCACCCGGACTAGCGGGCCCGCCTGGTTCTTC. Translating it yields CASTRTSGPAWFF.

The CDR3 DNA sequence: TGTGCCAGCGCAAGACTAGCGGGGGCCCGGAAAGAGACCCAGTACTTC. Translating it yields CASARLAGARKETQYF. This chain uses TRBV6-1 with TRBJ2-5; 12 nucleotides align to TRBD2. J was trimmed by 3 bases and V by 8 bases; bases with no gene match: 10. The CDR3 length is 16 residues. Germline-derived CDR1 and CDR2 are MNHNS and SASEGT.

The chain links TRBV6-4 to TRBJ1-1, with TRBD1 as a possible D gene (5 bases). Germline CDR1 and CDR2: MRHNA and SNTAGT. Trimming cost V 4 bases and J 4 bases, with 19 bases left between them. The CDR3 sequence is 16 residues long. The CDR3 reads CASSVGVRQSFTEAFF. The CDR3 DNA reads TGTGCCAGCAGTGTTGGGGTCCGACAGAGCTTCACTGAAGCTTTCTTT.

The chain's CDR3 is CASTGLGATGELFF. CDR3 bases: TGTGCCAGCACGGGACTAGGGGCCACCGGGGAGCTGTTTTTT. The chain joins TRBV6-1 to TRBJ2-2, with TRBD2 matching 8 bases. V shed 7 bases and J 4 bases; nucleotides not matched to a gene: 5. CDR1 and CDR2 from the germline V gene are MNHNS and SASEGT. The CDR3 loop spans 14 amino acids.

This clonotype was observed a few times. The gene calls are TRBV15 and TRBJ2-7, with 8 bases aligning to TRBD2. This CDR3 is built from 16 residues. Germline V CDR1 and CDR2: LNHNV, YYDKDF (reference sequence). With 2 bases clipped from V and 2 bases from J, the junction kept 8 bases outside the gene matches. CDR3 sequence (DNA): TGTGCCACCAGCAGATACGGAGCGGGAGCAACCTACGAGCAGTACTTC. This translates into CATSRYGAGATYEQYF.

The chain uses TRBV3-1 and TRBJ1-6; tentative D call: TRBD1 (5 bases). Per germline, CDR1 LGHDT and CDR2 YNNKEL (reference sequence). The CDR3 has 15 residues. Trimming took off 0 bases at V and 9 bases at J, with 12 bases between the two ends. The CDR3 loop is CASSQDLPGLSPLHF. The CDR3 DNA reads as TGTGCCAGCAGCCAAGACCTCCCGGGGCTTTCACCCCTCCACTTT.

This clonotype appeared a few times. The chain joins TRBV19 to TRBJ1-3; D is ambiguous. This CDR3 is built from 14 residues. Germline V gives CDR1 LNHDA, CDR2 SQIVND (reference sequence). The V and J ends lost 5 bases and 0 bases respectively, with 8 bases between them. The CDR3 sequence is CASSDRSSGNTIYF. DNA for the CDR3: TGTGCCAGTAGTGATCGGAGCTCTGGAAACACCATATATTTT.

This clonotype was detected only a few times. The chain employs TRBV12-3 or TRBV12-4 and TRBJ1-1; D perhaps matches TRBD1 (5 bases). This CDR3 comprises 15 residues. Trimming left V 1 base short and J 5 bases short, with 14 bases between. The CDR3 coding sequence is TGTGCCAGCAGTTTAGGAGGGCTGGGGGGGACTGAAGCTTTCTTT. It codes for CASSLGGLGGTEAFF.

This clonotype was found a few times. V is TRBV5-4 and J is TRBJ2-7; tentative D call: TRBD2 (6 bases). This CDR3 is 15 amino acids long. V was pared by 4 bases and J by 2 bases, with 16 bases between. CDR1 is SGHNT, CDR2 YYREEE, per germline (reference sequence). As DNA, the CDR3 is TGTGCCAGCAGCCTCTTTGGGGGGACCGCCTACGAGCAGTACTTC. Translation: CASSLFGGTAYEQYF.

This clonotype occurred a few times. The chain links TRBV6-1 to TRBJ2-7, with 9 bases fitting TRBD1. J lost 3 bases, V lost 5 bases, and 11 bases had no gene match. Germline-derived CDR1 and CDR2 are MNHNS and SASEGT. This CDR3 has 16 residues. CDR3: CASSKGGTGGRYEQYF. The CDR3 coding sequence is TGTGCCAGCAGTAAGGGGGGAACAGGGGGCCGCTACGAGCAGTACTTC.

The genes are TRBV7-2 and TRBJ1-3; D unresolved. Germline-derived CDR1 and CDR2 are SGHTA and FQGNSA. The CDR3 contains 14 residues. V lost 5 bases to trimming and J lost 4 bases, with 12 bases between them. The CDR3 DNA follows: TGTGCCAGCAGCCCGCTGGGTTACGGAAACACCATATATTTT. It codes for CASSPLGYGNTIYF.